One sample yielded the 29 T cell receptor beta chains listed below, sequenced in a study of T-cell reconstitution after alpha-beta-depleted transplantation in children. Molecular barcoding with unique molecular identifiers was used for the TCRbeta library. TCRdb re-analysed the PCR reads in MiXCR, keeping a single row per CDR3 protein. This sample has about 400,000 distinct CDR3 sequences, with roughly 21% found just once. The sample was PBMCs from the stem cell graft donor, taken from the stem cell graft. The receptors were sampled from a human donor who donated a stem cell graft to a child with acute myeloid leukemia.

This clonotype turned up a few times. The chain is built from TRBV28 and TRBJ2-7; 9 positions match TRBD2. V trimming: 8 bases; J trimming: 2 bases; junction bases outside the gene matches: 10. Germline CDR1 is MDHEN and CDR2 is SYDVKM. The CDR3 has 15 residues. CDR3 residues: CASQRAGGITYEQYF. CDR3 DNA: TGTGCCAGCCAGAGGGCGGGAGGGATTACCTACGAGCAGTACTTC.

The V gene is TRBV12-3 or TRBV12-4, the J gene TRBJ1-5, with TRBD1 matching 8 bases. J lost 5 bases, V lost 6 bases, and 3 bases had no gene match. CDR3 length equals 13 residues. CDR3 in DNA: TGTGCCAGCAGACTACAGGGGGATCAGCCCCAGCATTTT. It is translated as CASRLQGDQPQHF.

The chain employs TRBV12-3 or TRBV12-4 and TRBJ2-7; possible D gene TRBD2, 6 bases. The CDR3 spans 13 residues. V lost 10 bases, J lost 5 bases, and 18 bases lay in between. This CDR3 reads CAISRLGAHEQYF. For the CDR3, the DNA is TGTGCCATTTCTCGACTAGGGGCCCACGAGCAGTACTTC.

This clonotype has more than one count but fewer than ten. The chain carries TRBV5-1 and TRBJ2-7; D gene ambiguous. Per germline, CDR1 SGHRS and CDR2 YFSETQ. The CDR3 runs to 14 residues. V was pared by 1 base and J by 0 bases, with 8 bases between. This chain's CDR3 is CASSLNSASYEQYF. In DNA form, the CDR3 reads TGCGCCAGCAGCTTGAACAGCGCCTCCTACGAGCAGTACTTC.

The J gene is TRBJ1-2, the V gene TRBV20-1; a weak D match, TRBD1 (5 bases). CDR3 length equals 13 residues. Trimming pared 2 bases from V and 4 bases from J, leaving 11 bases between. Germline V lookup: CDR1 DFQATT, CDR2 SNEGSKA (reference sequence). The CDR3: CSARPPGGYGYTF. In DNA form, the CDR3 reads TGCAGTGCTAGACCCCCGGGGGGCTATGGCTACACCTTC.

This clonotype was recorded a few times. The rearrangement uses TRBV7-3 and TRBJ2-1; D ambiguous. This CDR3 spans 15 amino acids. The germline gives CDR1 SGHTA, CDR2 FQGTGA. V was cut by 2 bases and J by 3 bases, with 11 bases left in between. The CDR3 DNA reads as TGTGCCAGCAGCTTAGGTCCGCCTAACTACAATGAGCAGTTCTTC. Translated, it gives CASSLGPPNYNEQFF.

This clonotype occurred a few times. The chain is built from TRBV4-1 and TRBJ2-7; TRBD1 matches 7 bases. The germline gives CDR1 MGHRA, CDR2 YSYEKL. V dropped 3 bases and J dropped 3; count of bases not matched to a gene: 2. CDR3 size: 13 residues. CDR3 DNA: TGCGCCAGCAGCCAGGGACAGATCTACGAGCAGTACTTC. Translation gives CASSQGQIYEQYF.

V is TRBV5-1 and J is TRBJ2-1; 14 positions match TRBD2. In germline, CDR1 is SGHRS, CDR2 YFSETQ. Trimming cost V 1 base and J 7 bases; bases outside gene matches: 10. This CDR3 contains 18 residues. The CDR3 coding sequence is TGCGCCAGCAGCTTGTTTTCGACTAGCGGGAGGGCCCTGAATGAGCAGTTCTTC. Translation: CASSLFSTSGRALNEQFF.

Only a few counts were recorded for this clonotype. The V call is TRBV27, the J call TRBJ1-2, with TRBD1 as a possible D gene (6 bases). The CDR3 is 14 residues long. Germline V lookup: CDR1 MNHEY, CDR2 SMNVEV (reference sequence). Between the trimmed V and J ends, which lost 2 bases and 2 bases, there was a span of 9 bases. The CDR3 nucleotides are TGTGCCAGCAGTTTAACAGGGAACAACTATGGCTACACCTTC. Protein product: CASSLTGNNYGYTF.

The chain couples TRBV5-1 to TRBJ2-5; TRBD1 agrees at 8 bases. V dropped 4 bases and J dropped 0; count of bases not matched to a gene: 8. The CDR3 has 16 residues. Germline V gene lookup returns CDR1 SGHRS and CDR2 YFSETQ. The DNA of the CDR3 is TGCGCCAGCAGCCCCGGACAGGGTGACTACCAAGAGACCCAGTACTTC. It specifies CASSPGQGDYQETQYF.

The rearrangement links TRBV12-3 or TRBV12-4 to TRBJ2-1; 8 bases match TRBD2. The CDR3 totals 15 residues. Trimming took 6 bases from V and 6 from J; bases not matched to a gene: 10. As DNA, the CDR3 is TGTGCCAGCAGGTACAGCGGGAGAAGGGGCAATGAGCAGTTCTTC. This gives the protein CASRYSGRRGNEQFF.

This clonotype has more than one count but fewer than ten. V and J are TRBV5-1 and TRBJ2-1; 9 bases line up with TRBD1. Germline V CDR1 and CDR2: SGHRS, YFSETQ. V lost 1 base to trimming and J lost 2 bases; unmatched junction nucleotides: 22. The CDR3 is 22 amino acids. In nucleotides, the CDR3 is TGCGCCAGCAGCTTGAGGGTGTTGGGGGGACAGGGTGAAAACTATCCCTACAATGAGCAGTTCTTC. Its protein product is CASSLRVLGGQGENYPYNEQFF.

This clonotype was observed at least ten times. This chain links TRBV29-1 with TRBJ2-3; D is tentatively TRBD1 or TRBD2 (5 bases each). The V end lost 1 base, the J end lost 2 bases, and 13 bases lay between the germline ends. The CDR3 is 15 amino acids. Per the germline V gene, CDR1 is SQVTM and CDR2 is ANQGSEA. The CDR3 DNA reads TGCAGCGTTGAAGTTTTGGGGGAGATCACAGATACGCAGTATTTT. Translated, it gives CSVEVLGEITDTQYF.

In its sample, this clonotype was seen many times. The chain links TRBV29-1 to TRBJ2-7; D gene ambiguous. Trimming left V 7 bases short and J 3 bases short, with 10 bases between. Germline lookup yields CDR1 SQVTM and CDR2 ANQGSEA. This CDR3 comprises 11 residues. The CDR3 DNA reads as TGCAGCGCCGGGTTTCTCTACGAGCAGTACTTC. It translates to CSAGFLYEQYF.

This clonotype was found a few times. V and J are TRBV29-1 and TRBJ2-3; maybe TRBD1 (5 bases). V was pared by 3 bases and J by 2 bases, with 12 bases between. Germline CDR1 and CDR2: SQVTM and ANQGSEA. The CDR3 runs to 14 residues. The CDR3 loop is CSVDKGRATDTQYF. The CDR3 DNA follows: TGCAGCGTTGACAAGGGCAGGGCCACAGATACGCAGTATTTT.

This clonotype was detected a few times. The rearrangement joins TRBV9 to TRBJ2-3; D unclear. From germline, CDR1 is SGDLS and CDR2 YYNGEE. The CDR3 spans 16 residues. Trimming cost V 0 bases and J 2 bases, with 13 bases left between them. Here the CDR3 reads CASSVGGRPTTDTQYF. CDR3 in DNA: TGTGCCAGCAGCGTAGGAGGTCGACCCACCACAGATACGCAGTATTTT. The full variable domain, with the rest looked up from reference TRBV9 and TRBJ2-3, is DSGVTQTPKHLITATGQRVTLRCSPRSGDLSVYWYQQSLDQGLQFLIQYYNGEERAKGNILERFSAQQFPDLHSELNLSSLELGDSALYFCASSVGGRPTTDTQYFGPGTRLTVL.

There are a few counts of this clonotype. The chain couples TRBV5-1 to TRBJ2-2; maybe TRBD2 (6 bases). Trimming left V 7 bases short and J 1 base short, with 17 bases between. Per germline, CDR1 SGHRS and CDR2 YFSETQ. This CDR3 spans 16 amino acids. CDR3 DNA sequence: TGCGCCAGCCAGGATCAGGAGGGACTGAACACCGGGGAGCTGTTTTTT. This encodes CASQDQEGLNTGELFF. Using reference TRBV5-1 and TRBJ2-2 for the parts outside the CDR3, the full variable domain is KAGVTQTPRYLIKTRGQQVTLSCSPISGHRSVSWYQQTPGQGLQFLFEYFSETQRNKGNFPGRFSGRQFSNSRSEMNVSTLELGDSALYLCASQDQEGLNTGELFFGEGSRLTVL.

The rearrangement joins TRBV20-1 to TRBJ2-2; TRBD1 might be the D (6 bases). CDR3 length equals 16 residues. The V and J ends lost 1 base and 1 base respectively, with 13 bases between them. The germline CDR1 and CDR2 sequences are DFQATT and SNEGSKA (reference sequence). The CDR3 spells CSARGSPGVNTGELFF. CDR3 sequence (DNA): TGCAGTGCTAGAGGATCCCCAGGGGTGAACACCGGGGAGCTGTTTTTT.

Ten or more counts support this clonotype. This chain links TRBV20-1 with TRBJ2-1; no clear D gene. V lost 0 bases to trimming and J lost 3 bases, with 12 bases between them. CDR3 length equals 15 residues. CDR1 and CDR2 (germline): DFQATT, SNEGSKA (reference sequence). The CDR3 bases are TGCAGTGCTAGAGATCCTGGGCTAATCTACAATGAGCAGTTCTTC. Translating it yields CSARDPGLIYNEQFF.

The chain's CDR3 is CASSYPDHRTDTQYF. Here the CDR3 DNA reads TGTGCCAGCAGCTATCCGGACCATCGCACAGATACGCAGTATTTT. The chain combines TRBV28 with TRBJ2-3, with D unresolved. The V and J ends lost 6 bases and 1 base respectively, with 14 bases between them. The CDR3 contains 15 residues. CDR1 and CDR2 (germline): MDHEN, SYDVKM.

There are a few counts of this clonotype. The chain employs TRBV15 and TRBJ1-1; D is unresolved. Germline values: CDR1 LNHNV, CDR2 YYDKDF (reference sequence). Trimming shortened V by 0 bases and J by 4 bases, and 12 bases separated the two germline ends. The CDR3 covers 15 residues. Here the CDR3 reads CATSRDRMGGTEAFF. CDR3 DNA: TGTGCCACCAGCAGAGATCGTATGGGTGGCACTGAAGCTTTCTTT.

This rearrangement joins TRBV7-9 to TRBJ2-1, with D possibly matching TRBD2 (6 bases). The V end was cut by 4 bases, the J end by 5 bases, with 18 bases between. The CDR3 totals 16 residues. Germline assignment: CDR1 SEHNR and CDR2 FQNEAQ (reference sequence). The CDR3 DNA sequence: TGTGCCAGCAGCTCCAGTTTGGCTAGCGACCACAATGAGCAGTTCTTC. Protein product: CASSSSLASDHNEQFF. The full variable domain, with the rest looked up from reference TRBV7-9 and TRBJ2-1, is DTGVSQNPRHKITKRGQNVTFRCDPISEHNRLYWYRQTLGQGPEFLTYFQNEAQLEKSRLLSDRFSAERPKGSFSTLEIQRTEQGDSAMYLCASSSSLASDHNEQFFGPGTRLTVL.

The chain combines TRBV4-2 with TRBJ2-3; the match to TRBD2 covers 8 bases. Germline loops: CDR1 LGHNA, CDR2 YNFKEQ. The V segment lost 0 bases and the J segment 7 bases; nucleotides outside the gene matches: 9. The CDR3 loop spans 16 amino acids. CDR3 bases: TGTGCCAGCAGCCAAGATCCTCAGCGGGAGACAAATACGCAGTATTTT. It yields the protein CASSQDPQRETNTQYF.

The chain couples TRBV12-3 or TRBV12-4 to TRBJ2-2; D may be TRBD2 (7 bases). This CDR3 contains 15 residues. Between the trimmed V and J ends, which lost 7 bases and 4 bases, there was a span of 16 bases. CDR3 residues: CASTRGASGTGELFF. Here the CDR3 DNA reads TGTGCCAGCACAAGGGGGGCTAGCGGCACCGGGGAGCTGTTTTTT.

In its sample, this clonotype was seen many times. V gene TRBV18 combines with J gene TRBJ2-1; 9 nucleotides align to TRBD2. The length of the CDR3 is 17 residues. V dropped 6 bases and J dropped 6; count of bases not matched to a gene: 15. From germline, CDR1 is KGHSH and CDR2 LQKENI. Here the CDR3 DNA reads TGTGCCAGCTCTATGGGGAAAGCGGGAGGCGCTGCCAATGAGCAGTTCTTC. It yields the protein CASSMGKAGGAANEQFF. Full variable domain (remainder filled in from reference TRBV18 and TRBJ2-1): NAGVMQNPRHLVRRRGQEARLRCSPMKGHSHVYWYRQLPEEGLKFMVYLQKENIIDESGMPKERFSAEFPKEGPSILRIQQVVRGDSAAYFCASSMGKAGGAANEQFFGPGTRLTVL.

This clonotype came up a few times. J is TRBJ2-3 and V is TRBV12-3 or TRBV12-4; possibly TRBD2 for D (5 bases). There are 15 residues in the CDR3. With 3 bases removed from V and 1 base from J, the gap between germline ends came to 11 bases. CDR3 bases: TGTGCCAGCAGTTTCGGGAACTCTCGCACAGATACGCAGTATTTT. Amino acid sequence: CASSFGNSRTDTQYF.

This clonotype was counted only a few times. The gene calls are TRBV29-1 and TRBJ2-1; D is undetermined. The germline V gene has CDR1 SQVTM and CDR2 ANQGSEA. CDR3 length equals 16 residues. Between the trimmed V and J ends, which lost 3 bases and 0 bases, there was a span of 15 bases. CDR3 sequence: CSVDWSVKGSYNEQFF. The DNA of the CDR3 is TGCAGCGTTGATTGGAGCGTGAAGGGCTCCTACAATGAGCAGTTCTTC.

This sequence joins TRBV7-8 and TRBJ2-2; 7 bases fit TRBD2. Germline V gene lookup returns CDR1 SGHVS and CDR2 FQNEAQ. J gave up 1 base and V 0 bases, and 2 bases lay outside the gene matches. The CDR3 consists of 16 residues. The CDR3 coding sequence is TGTGCCAGCAGCTTAGCGTGGACTAGGAACACCGGGGAGCTGTTTTTT. Its translation: CASSLAWTRNTGELFF.

This clonotype was recorded a few times. This chain links TRBV28 with TRBJ2-7; TRBD2 aligns across 8 bases. V was clipped by 2 bases and J by 6 bases; unmatched bases: 6. This CDR3 has 14 amino acids. CDR1 is MDHEN, CDR2 SYDVKM, per germline. This CDR3 reads CASSLGGGKREQYF. CDR3 coding DNA: TGTGCCAGCAGTTTAGGCGGGGGGAAGCGCGAGCAGTACTTC.